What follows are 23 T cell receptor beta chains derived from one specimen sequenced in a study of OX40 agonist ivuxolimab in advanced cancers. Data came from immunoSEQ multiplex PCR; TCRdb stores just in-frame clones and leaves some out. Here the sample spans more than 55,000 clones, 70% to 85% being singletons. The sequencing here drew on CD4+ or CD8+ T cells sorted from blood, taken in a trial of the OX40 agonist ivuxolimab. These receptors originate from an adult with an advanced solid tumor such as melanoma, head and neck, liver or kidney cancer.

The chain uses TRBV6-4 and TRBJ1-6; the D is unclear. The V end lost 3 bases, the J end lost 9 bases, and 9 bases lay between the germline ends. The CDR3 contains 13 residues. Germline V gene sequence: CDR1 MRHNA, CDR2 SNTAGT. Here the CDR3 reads CASSDREFSPLHF. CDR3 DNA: TGTGCCAGCAGTGATAGGGAGTTTTCACCCCTCCACTTT.

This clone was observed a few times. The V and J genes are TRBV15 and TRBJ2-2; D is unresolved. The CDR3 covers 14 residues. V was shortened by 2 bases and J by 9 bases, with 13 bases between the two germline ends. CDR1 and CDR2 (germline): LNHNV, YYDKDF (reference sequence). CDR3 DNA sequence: TGTGCCACCAGCAGATTGGAGTTTCCCCGGGAGCTGTTTTTT. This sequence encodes CATSRLEFPRELFF.

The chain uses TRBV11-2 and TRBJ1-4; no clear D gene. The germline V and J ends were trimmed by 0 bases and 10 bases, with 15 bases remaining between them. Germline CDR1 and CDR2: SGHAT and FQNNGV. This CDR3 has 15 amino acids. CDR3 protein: CASSLDGPRIGKLFF. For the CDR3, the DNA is TGTGCCAGCAGCTTAGACGGGCCGCGGATTGGAAAACTGTTTTTT. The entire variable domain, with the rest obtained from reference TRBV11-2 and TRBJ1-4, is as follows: EAGVAQSPRYKIIEKRQSVAFWCNPISGHATLYWYQQILGQGPKLLIQFQNNGVVDDSQLPKDRFSAERLKGVDSTLKIQPAKLEDSAVYLCASSLDGPRIGKLFFGSGTQLSVL.

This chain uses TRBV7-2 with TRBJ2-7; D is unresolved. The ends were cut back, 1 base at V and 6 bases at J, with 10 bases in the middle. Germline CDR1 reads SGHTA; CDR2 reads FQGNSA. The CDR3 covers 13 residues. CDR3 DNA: TGTGCCAGCAGCTTAGTCGGGCTAAGCGAGCAGTACTTC. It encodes CASSLVGLSEQYF.

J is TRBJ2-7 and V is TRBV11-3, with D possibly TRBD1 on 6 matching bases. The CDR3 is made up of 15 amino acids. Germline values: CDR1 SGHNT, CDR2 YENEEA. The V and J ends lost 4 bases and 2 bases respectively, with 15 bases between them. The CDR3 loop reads CASSSGTHIAYEQYF. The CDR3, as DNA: TGTGCCAGCAGCTCCGGGACACACATAGCCTACGAGCAGTACTTC. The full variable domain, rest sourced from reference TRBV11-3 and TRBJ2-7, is EAGVVQSPRYKIIEKKQPVAFWCNPISGHNTLYWYLQNLGQGPELLIRYENEEAVDDSQLPKDRFSAERLKGVDSTLKIQPAELGDSAVYLCASSSGTHIAYEQYFGPGTRLTVT.

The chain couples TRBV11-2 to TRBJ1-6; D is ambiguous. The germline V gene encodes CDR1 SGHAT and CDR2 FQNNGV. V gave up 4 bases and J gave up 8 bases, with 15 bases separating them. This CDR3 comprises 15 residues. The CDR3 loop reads CASSSGPGFYSPLHF. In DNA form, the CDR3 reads TGTGCCAGCAGCTCAGGCCCGGGATTCTATTCACCCCTCCACTTT.

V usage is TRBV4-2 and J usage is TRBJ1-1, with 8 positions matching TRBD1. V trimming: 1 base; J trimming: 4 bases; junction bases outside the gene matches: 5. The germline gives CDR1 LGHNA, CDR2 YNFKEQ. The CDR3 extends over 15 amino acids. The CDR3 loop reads CASSQVTGGGTEAFF. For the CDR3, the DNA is TGTGCCAGCAGCCAAGTCACAGGGGGAGGCACTGAAGCTTTCTTT.

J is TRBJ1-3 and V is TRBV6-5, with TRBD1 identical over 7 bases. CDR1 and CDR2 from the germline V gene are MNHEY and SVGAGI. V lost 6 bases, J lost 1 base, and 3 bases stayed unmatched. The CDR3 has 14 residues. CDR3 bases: TGTGCCAGCAGCAGGACAGGTTCTGGAAACACCATATATTTT. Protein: CASSRTGSGNTIYF.

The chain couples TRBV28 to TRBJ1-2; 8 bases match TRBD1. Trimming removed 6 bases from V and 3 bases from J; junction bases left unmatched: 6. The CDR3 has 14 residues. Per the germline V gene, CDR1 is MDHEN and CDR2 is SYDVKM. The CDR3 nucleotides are TGTGCCAGCAGGGTACAGGGGGGGGACTATGGCTACACCTTC. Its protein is CASRVQGGDYGYTF.

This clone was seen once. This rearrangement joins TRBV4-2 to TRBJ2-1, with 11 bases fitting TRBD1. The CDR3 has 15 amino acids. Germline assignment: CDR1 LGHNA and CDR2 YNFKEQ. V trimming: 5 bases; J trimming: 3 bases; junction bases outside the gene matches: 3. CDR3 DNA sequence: TGTGCCAGCAGCGCCGGGACAGGGGGCTACAATGAGCAGTTCTTC. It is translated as CASSAGTGGYNEQFF.

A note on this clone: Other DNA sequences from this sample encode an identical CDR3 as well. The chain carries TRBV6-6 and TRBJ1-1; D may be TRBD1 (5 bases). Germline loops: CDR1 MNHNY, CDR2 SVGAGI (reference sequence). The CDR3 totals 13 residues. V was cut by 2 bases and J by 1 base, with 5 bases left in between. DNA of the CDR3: TGTGCCAGCAGTTACGGACAGAACACTGAAGCTTTCTTT. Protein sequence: CASSYGQNTEAFF.

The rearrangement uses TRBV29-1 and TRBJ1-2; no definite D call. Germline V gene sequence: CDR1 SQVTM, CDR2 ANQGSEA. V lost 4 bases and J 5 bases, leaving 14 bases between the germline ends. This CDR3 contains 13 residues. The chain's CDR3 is CSVVRSETYGYTF. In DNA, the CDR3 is TGCAGCGTTGTACGTTCGGAAACGTATGGCTACACCTTC.

The CDR3 bases are TGCGCCAGCAGCTTGGTTAACTATGGCTACACCTTC. Translated, it gives CASSLVNYGYTF. This chain connects TRBV5-1 to TRBJ1-2; D remains ambiguous. This CDR3 contains 12 residues. Germline V CDR1 and CDR2: SGHRS, YFSETQ. The V gene lost 0 bases and the J gene lost 1 base, with 1 base spanning the gap.

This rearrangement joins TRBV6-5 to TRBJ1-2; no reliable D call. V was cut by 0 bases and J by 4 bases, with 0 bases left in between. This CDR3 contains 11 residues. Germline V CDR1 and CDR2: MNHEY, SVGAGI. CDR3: CASSYSYGYTF. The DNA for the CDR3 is TGTGCCAGCAGTTACTCCTATGGCTACACCTTC.

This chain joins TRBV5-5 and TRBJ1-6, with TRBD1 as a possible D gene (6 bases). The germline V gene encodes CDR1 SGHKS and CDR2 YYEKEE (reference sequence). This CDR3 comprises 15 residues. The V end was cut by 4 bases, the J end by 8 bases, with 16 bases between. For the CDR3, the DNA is TGTGCCAGCAGCCCCTACAGGGTTACAGATTCACCCCTCCACTTT. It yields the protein CASSPYRVTDSPLHF. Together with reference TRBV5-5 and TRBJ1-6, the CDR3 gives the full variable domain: DAGVTQSPTHLIKTRGQQVTLRCSPISGHKSVSWYQQVLGQGPQFIFQYYEKEERGRGNFPDRFSARQFPNYSSELNVNALLLGDSALYLCASSPYRVTDSPLHFGNGTRLTVT.

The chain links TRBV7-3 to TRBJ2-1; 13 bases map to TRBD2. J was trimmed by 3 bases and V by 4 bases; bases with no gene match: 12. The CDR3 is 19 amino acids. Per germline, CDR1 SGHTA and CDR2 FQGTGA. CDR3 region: CASSYHSPGTSGDYNEQFF. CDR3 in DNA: TGTGCCAGCAGCTATCACAGTCCCGGGACTAGCGGGGACTACAATGAGCAGTTCTTC.

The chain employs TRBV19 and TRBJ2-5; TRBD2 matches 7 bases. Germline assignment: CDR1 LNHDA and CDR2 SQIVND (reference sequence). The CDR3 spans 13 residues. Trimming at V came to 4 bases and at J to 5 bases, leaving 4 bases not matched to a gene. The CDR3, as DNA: TGTGCCAGTAGTACGACGGGAGGCGAGACCCAGTACTTC. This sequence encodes CASSTTGGETQYF. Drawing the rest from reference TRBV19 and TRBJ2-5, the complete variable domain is DGGITQSPKYLFRKEGQNVTLSCEQNLNHDAMYWYRQDPGQGLRLIYYSQIVNDFQKGDIAEGYSVSREKKESFPLTVTSAQKNPTAFYLCASSTTGGETQYFGPGTRLLVL.

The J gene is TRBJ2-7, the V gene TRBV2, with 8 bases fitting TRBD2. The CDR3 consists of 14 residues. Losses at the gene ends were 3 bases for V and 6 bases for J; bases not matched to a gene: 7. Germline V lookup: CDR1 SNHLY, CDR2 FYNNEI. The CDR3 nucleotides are TGTGCCAGCAGTGATAACGGGAGGGCCCCCGAGCAGTACTTC. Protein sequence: CASSDNGRAPEQYF.

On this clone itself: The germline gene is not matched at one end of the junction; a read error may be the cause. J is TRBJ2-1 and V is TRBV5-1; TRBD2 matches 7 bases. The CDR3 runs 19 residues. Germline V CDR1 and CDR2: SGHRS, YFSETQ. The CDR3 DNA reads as TGCGCCAACAGCCCTAGATCTAGCGGTGTATTAAGCTCCTACAATGAGCAGTTCTTC. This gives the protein CANSPRSSGVLSSYNEQFF.

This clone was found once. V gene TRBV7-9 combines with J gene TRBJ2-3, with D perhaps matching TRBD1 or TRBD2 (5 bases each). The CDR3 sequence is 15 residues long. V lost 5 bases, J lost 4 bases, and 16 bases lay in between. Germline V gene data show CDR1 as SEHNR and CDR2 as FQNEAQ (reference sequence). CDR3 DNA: TGTGCCAGCAGCCTCCGGGACCACCAGGCAGATACGCAGTATTTT. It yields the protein CASSLRDHQADTQYF.

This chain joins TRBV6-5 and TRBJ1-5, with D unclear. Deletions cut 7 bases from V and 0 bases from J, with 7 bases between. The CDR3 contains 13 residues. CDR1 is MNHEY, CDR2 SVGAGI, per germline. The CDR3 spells CASKADSNQPQHF. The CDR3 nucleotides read TGTGCCAGCAAAGCGGATAGCAATCAGCCCCAGCATTTT.

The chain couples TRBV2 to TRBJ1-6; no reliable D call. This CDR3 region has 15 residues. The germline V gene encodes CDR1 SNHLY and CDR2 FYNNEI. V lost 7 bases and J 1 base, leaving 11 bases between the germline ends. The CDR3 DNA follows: TGTGCCAGCACAGCAGCCGCATCCTATAATTCACCCCTCCACTTT. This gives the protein CASTAAASYNSPLHF.

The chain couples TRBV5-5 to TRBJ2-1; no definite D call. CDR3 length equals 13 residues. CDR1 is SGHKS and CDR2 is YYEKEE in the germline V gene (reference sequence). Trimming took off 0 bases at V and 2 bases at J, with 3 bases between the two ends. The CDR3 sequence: CASSLDTYNEQFF. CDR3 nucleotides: TGTGCCAGCAGCTTGGACACCTACAATGAGCAGTTCTTC.